This T cell receptor (beta chain) was captured by sequencing in a study of cytomegalovirus exposure and HLA in healthy donors. Study-wide points: Three CMV-associated chains were confirmed in vitro to be specific for CMV antigens. The study recorded more than 150 TCR beta chains that were cytomegalovirus-associated. In a later analysis, first-cohort TCR clusters were found to tend to co-occur in the 130 or so validation repertoires.

Trimming shortened V by 0 bases and J by 6 bases, and 9 bases separated the two germline ends. Germline-derived CDR1 and CDR2 are SGDLS and YYNGEE. The CDR3 extends over 14 amino acids. Clones were sequenced by immunoSEQ multiplex PCR, and TCRdb holds only the in-frame ones, with some missing. The table records roughly 150,000 clones, 85% to 90% of them present only once. Separate from the approximately 670-subject first cohort, the roughly 120-subject validation cohort was the one that the donors belonged to. Worth noting for this clone: Its specificity is unknown.

The sample consisted of PBMCs. This sequence originates from a man younger than 35 in good health and CMV-seropositive. The rearrangement links TRBV9 to TRBJ1-4, with D possibly being TRBD1 (5 bases). CDR3 coding DNA: TGTGCCAGCAGCGTAGGAGGGACTTATGAAAAACTGTTTTTT. Residues: CASSVGGTYEKLFF.